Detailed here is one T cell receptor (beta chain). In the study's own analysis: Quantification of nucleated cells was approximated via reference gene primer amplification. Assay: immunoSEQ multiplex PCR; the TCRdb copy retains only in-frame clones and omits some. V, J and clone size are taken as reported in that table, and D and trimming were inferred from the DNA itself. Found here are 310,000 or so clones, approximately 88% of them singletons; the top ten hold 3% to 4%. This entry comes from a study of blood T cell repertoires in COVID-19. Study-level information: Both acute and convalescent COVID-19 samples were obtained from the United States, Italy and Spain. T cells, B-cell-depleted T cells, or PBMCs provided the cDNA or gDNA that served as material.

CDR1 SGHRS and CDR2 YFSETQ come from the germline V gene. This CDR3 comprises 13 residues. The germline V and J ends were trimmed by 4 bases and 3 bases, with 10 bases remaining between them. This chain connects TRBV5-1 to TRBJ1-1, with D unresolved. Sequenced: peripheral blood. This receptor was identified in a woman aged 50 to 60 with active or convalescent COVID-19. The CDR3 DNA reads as TGCGCCAGCAGCCCCGCCGGGGACACTGAAGCTTTCTTT. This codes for CASSPAGDTEAFF. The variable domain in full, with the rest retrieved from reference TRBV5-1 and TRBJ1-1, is KAGVTQTPRYLIKTRGQQVTLSCSPISGHRSVSWYQQTPGQGLQFLFEYFSETQRNKGNFPGRFSGRQFSNSRSEMNVSTLELGDSALYLCASSPAGDTEAFFGQGTRLTVV.